These 26 T cell receptor beta chains originate from one sample sequenced in a study of cytomegalovirus exposure and HLA in healthy donors. PCR was performed using 60 Vbeta and 13 Jbeta primers. Some clones are missing from TCRdb's copy, which holds only in-frame ones; the method was immunoSEQ multiplex PCR. In the table there are over 250,000 clones, 72% of which are singletons. Sequenced material: PBMCs. The receptors here all came from a female donor in good health and CMV-seronegative.

The chain joins TRBV27 to TRBJ2-7, with TRBD2 matching 13 bases. J gave up 5 bases and V 11 bases, and 18 bases lay outside the gene matches. The germline V gene has CDR1 MNHEY and CDR2 SMNVEV (reference sequence). This CDR3 has 17 residues. The chain's CDR3 is CAQTGTSGRAWSNEQYF. CDR3 in DNA: TGTGCCCAAACCGGTACTAGCGGGAGGGCCTGGTCCAACGAGCAGTACTTC.

The rearrangement uses TRBV7-9 and TRBJ2-7; the D gene is possibly TRBD1 (5 bases). V was clipped by 5 bases and J by 1 base, with 12 bases between them. Germline V lookup: CDR1 SEHNR, CDR2 FQNEAQ (reference sequence). This CDR3 region has 14 residues. Written as DNA, the CDR3 is TGTGCCAGCAGCCCTGACAGATGGTCCTACGAGCAGTACTTC. The encoded protein is CASSPDRWSYEQYF.

V and J are TRBV2 and TRBJ1-1; D is unclear. Germline loops: CDR1 SNHLY, CDR2 FYNNEI. This CDR3 region has 13 residues. The V end lost 4 bases, the J end lost 1 base, and 7 bases lay between the germline ends. The CDR3 loop is CASSGRGNTEAFF. The DNA of the CDR3 is TGTGCCAGCAGTGGTCGGGGGAACACTGAAGCTTTCTTT. The full variable domain, in which reference TRBV2 and TRBJ1-1 provide the parts outside the CDR3, is EPEVTQTPSHQVTQMGQEVILRCVPISNHLYFYWYRQILGQKVEFLVSFYNNEISEKSEIFDDQFSVERPDGSNFTLKIRSTKLEDSAMYFCASSGRGNTEAFFGQGTRLTVV.

The J gene is TRBJ2-7, the V gene TRBV5-5; no clear D. This CDR3 contains 15 residues. Germline V lookup: CDR1 SGHKS, CDR2 YYEKEE (reference sequence). V was pared by 5 bases and J by 1 base, with 16 bases between. CDR3 sequence reads: CASSLEFSFSYEQYF. The CDR3 region has the DNA TGTGCCAGCAGTCTCGAGTTTAGTTTTTCCTACGAGCAGTACTTC.

Here the CDR3 DNA reads TGTGCCAGCAGGCTTCTCTTGGACTTGAACTACGAGCAGTACTTC. As protein: CASRLLLDLNYEQYF. J is TRBJ2-7 and V is TRBV6-1; possible D gene TRBD2, 5 bases. Trimming took 6 bases from V and 3 from J, leaving 18 bases between them. CDR3 length: 15 amino acids. Per germline, CDR1 MNHNS and CDR2 SASEGT.

The chain has TRBV11-2 and TRBJ1-1; D not resolved. V was cut by 2 bases and J by 0 bases, with 10 bases left in between. Per germline, CDR1 SGHAT and CDR2 FQNNGV. The CDR3 runs 15 residues. CDR3 sequence reads: CASSLQIFMNTEAFF. The CDR3 DNA sequence: TGTGCCAGCAGCTTACAGATTTTCATGAACACTGAAGCTTTCTTT.

The gene calls are TRBV9 and TRBJ2-3; the match to TRBD2 covers 7 bases. This CDR3 has 15 amino acids. J gave up 3 bases and V 5 bases, and 9 bases lay outside the gene matches. The germline gives CDR1 SGDLS, CDR2 YYNGEE. CDR3 loop: CASRGGWRETDTQYF. CDR3 in DNA: TGTGCCAGCAGGGGTGGCTGGCGGGAGACAGATACGCAGTATTTT.

The rearrangement joins TRBV10-1 to TRBJ2-5; the match to TRBD2 covers 9 bases. The ends lost 4 bases at V and 0 bases at J; junction bases unmatched: 3. CDR1 is WNHNN, CDR2 SYGVQD, per germline (reference sequence). The CDR3 spans 15 residues. The CDR3 loop reads CASSATSGYQETQYF. In DNA, the CDR3 is TGCGCCAGCAGTGCGACTAGCGGATACCAAGAGACCCAGTACTTC.

In this sample, this clone turned up a few times. The gene calls are TRBV25-1 and TRBJ1-3; 7 bases map to TRBD1. CDR1 is MGHDK, CDR2 SYGVNS, per germline. Unmatched junction bases numbered 8, after V lost 6 bases and J lost 0 bases. This CDR3 has 16 amino acids. This CDR3 is CASSMGTALSGNTIYF. Here the CDR3 DNA reads TGTGCCAGCAGCATGGGGACAGCGCTCTCTGGAAACACCATATATTTT.

The chain uses TRBV5-6 and TRBJ1-4; D perhaps matches TRBD1 (5 bases). V lost 2 bases and J 5 bases, leaving 10 bases between the germline ends. CDR1 is SGHDT and CDR2 is YYEEEE in the germline V gene. The length of the CDR3 is 14 residues. The DNA of the CDR3 is TGTGCCAGCAGCTTAACAGGTGAAAATGAAAAACTGTTTTTT. It is translated as CASSLTGENEKLFF.

This chain links TRBV28 with TRBJ1-5; 10 bases align to TRBD1. V shed 9 bases, J shed 1 base, and the junction held 9 bases outside the gene matches. The CDR3 has 16 residues. The germline gives CDR1 MDHEN, CDR2 SYDVKM. The chain's CDR3 is CASDRGRGRSNQPQHF. CDR3 coding DNA: TGTGCCAGTGACAGGGGGCGGGGTCGGAGCAATCAGCCCCAGCATTTT. The full variable domain, completed using reference TRBV28 and TRBJ1-5, is DVKVTQSSRYLVKRTGEKVFLECVQDMDHENMFWYRQDPGLGLRLIYFSYDVKMKEKGDIPEGYSVSREKKERFSLILESASTNQTSMYLCASDRGRGRSNQPQHFGDGTRLSIL.

This clone has just one count. The chain carries TRBV5-6 and TRBJ2-1, with D possibly being TRBD2 (6 bases). The V gene's germline CDR1 is SGHDT and CDR2 YYEEEE. The CDR3 length is 15 residues. Deletions cut 4 bases from V and 4 bases from J, with 15 bases between. CDR3 sequence (DNA): TGTGCCAGCAGCCTACTAGCCTTATTTTACAATGAGCAGTTCTTC. Amino acids: CASSLLALFYNEQFF.

In this sample, this clone turned up once. The chain recombines TRBV5-1 with TRBJ1-3; D is unclear. The CDR3 spans 13 residues. V lost 5 bases and J lost 0, with 6 bases in between. Per the germline V gene, CDR1 is SGHRS and CDR2 is YFSETQ. CDR3 region: CASRVSSGNTIYF. The CDR3 DNA is TGCGCCAGCAGGGTTAGCTCTGGAAACACCATATATTTT. The whole variable domain, remainder taken from reference TRBV5-1 and TRBJ1-3, is KAGVTQTPRYLIKTRGQQVTLSCSPISGHRSVSWYQQTPGQGLQFLFEYFSETQRNKGNFPGRFSGRQFSNSRSEMNVSTLELGDSALYLCASRVSSGNTIYFGEGSWLTVV.

The chain employs TRBV6-1 and TRBJ2-1, with 13 bases fitting TRBD2. CDR1 is MNHNS and CDR2 is SASEGT in the germline V gene. This CDR3 has 15 amino acids. The V and J ends lost 3 bases and 9 bases, in that order; junction bases with no gene match: 5. CDR3 bases: TGTGCCAGCAGTGAGCGACTAGCGGGAGGTGCTGAGCAGTTCTTC. This gives the protein CASSERLAGGAEQFF.

V gene TRBV19 combines with J gene TRBJ1-2, with 10 bases identical to TRBD1. In germline, CDR1 is LNHDA, CDR2 SQIVND (reference sequence). V lost 5 bases to trimming and J lost 2 bases; unmatched junction nucleotides: 5. There are 15 residues in the CDR3. CDR3 amino acids: CASSLPGQGNYGYTF. Here the CDR3 DNA reads TGTGCCAGTAGTCTCCCGGGACAGGGGAACTATGGCTACACCTTC.

The rearrangement links TRBV7-3 to TRBJ1-1; perhaps TRBD1 as D (5 bases). The CDR3 covers 13 residues. The ends were cut back, 6 bases at V and 5 bases at J, with 13 bases in the middle. Germline assignment: CDR1 SGHTA and CDR2 FQGTGA. This CDR3 is CASSIQGGTEAFF. The CDR3 nucleotides read TGTGCCAGCAGTATTCAGGGCGGAACTGAAGCTTTCTTT.

This clone was counted a few times. The chain is built from TRBV11-2 and TRBJ1-1; 8 bases are a match to TRBD1. The length of the CDR3 is 15 residues. The V gene's germline CDR1 is SGHAT and CDR2 FQNNGV. The V gene end was trimmed by 5 bases and the J gene end by 7 bases; junction bases not matched to a gene: 12. This CDR3 is CASSTRQGRKGEAFF. DNA of the CDR3: TGTGCCAGCAGCACCCGACAGGGGCGGAAGGGTGAAGCTTTCTTT.

This chain's CDR3 is CASIVPVGRREGNQPQHF. CDR3 bases: TGCGCCAGCATAGTCCCCGTCGGGCGTAGGGAGGGAAATCAGCCCCAGCATTTT. This rearrangement joins TRBV23-1 to TRBJ1-5, with D unresolved. TRBV23-1 is reported as an ORF; its role is uncertain. The CDR3 is 18 residues long. Trimming took 7 bases from V and 4 from J, leaving 26 bases between them.

This clone was picked up a small number of times. The chain employs TRBV2 and TRBJ1-5; TRBD1 aligns across 9 bases. Germline V lookup: CDR1 SNHLY, CDR2 FYNNEI. The ends lost 5 bases at V and 5 bases at J; junction bases unmatched: 7. The CDR3 length is 15 residues. For the CDR3, the DNA is TGTGCCAGCAGTAACAACAGGGGGCGAGATCAGCCCCAGCATTTT. It encodes CASSNNRGRDQPQHF.

The chain links TRBV29-1 to TRBJ1-1; maybe TRBD1 (6 bases). The CDR3 has 15 residues. Germline CDR1 SQVTM, CDR2 ANQGSEA. The germline V and J ends were trimmed by 4 bases and 0 bases, with 15 bases remaining between them. The CDR3 protein is CSVAGGLGMNTEAFF. Here the CDR3 DNA reads TGCAGCGTTGCCGGGGGGCTAGGGATGAACACTGAAGCTTTCTTT.

The chain carries TRBV19 and TRBJ2-3, with D unresolved. The CDR3 contains 16 residues. Germline V CDR1 and CDR2: LNHDA, SQIVND (reference sequence). V lost 1 base, J lost 2 bases, and 13 bases lay in between. The CDR3 loop reads CASSIGTLPPTDTQYF. CDR3 coding DNA: TGTGCCAGTAGTATAGGAACTCTACCCCCCACAGATACGCAGTATTTT.

The rearrangement uses TRBV7-9 and TRBJ2-3, with D possibly TRBD2 on 5 matching bases. The CDR3 spans 12 residues. With 1 base removed from V and 11 bases from J, the gap between germline ends came to 10 bases. Per germline, CDR1 SEHNR and CDR2 FQNEAQ (reference sequence). CDR3 sequence reads: CASSLVRVGQYF. The DNA for the CDR3 is TGTGCCAGCAGCTTAGTGAGGGTGGGGCAGTATTTT.

The chain links TRBV7-6 to TRBJ2-7, with TRBD2 identical over 8 bases. The CDR3 has 15 residues. Per germline, CDR1 SGHVS and CDR2 FNYEAQ. V lost 0 bases to trimming and J lost 7 bases; unmatched junction nucleotides: 8. The CDR3 DNA reads as TGTGCCAGCAGCTTAGCCCCGGGAGGGCGACGGGAGCAGTACTTC. It is translated as CASSLAPGGRREQYF.

This chain uses TRBV7-9 with TRBJ2-2; D unresolved. Trimming removed 4 bases from V and 1 base from J, with 7 bases in between. Germline V gives CDR1 SEHNR, CDR2 FQNEAQ (reference sequence). The CDR3 consists of 14 residues. CDR3 region: CASSSRQNTGELFF. Here the CDR3 DNA reads TGTGCCAGCAGCTCCCGACAGAACACCGGGGAGCTGTTTTTT. Full variable domain (missing parts from reference TRBV7-9 and TRBJ2-2): DTGVSQNPRHKITKRGQNVTFRCDPISEHNRLYWYRQTLGQGPEFLTYFQNEAQLEKSRLLSDRFSAERPKGSFSTLEIQRTEQGDSAMYLCASSSRQNTGELFFGEGSRLTVL.

This clone has more than one count but fewer than ten. This chain links TRBV5-1 with TRBJ2-2, with 13 bases aligning to TRBD2. The germline CDR1 and CDR2 sequences are SGHRS and YFSETQ. Trimming cost V 1 base and J 6 bases; bases outside gene matches: 0. The CDR3 runs to 15 residues. The CDR3 coding sequence is TGCGCCAGCAGCTTGACTAGCGGGAGGGCCGGGGAGCTGTTTTTT. As protein: CASSLTSGRAGELFF.

This clone has only one observation. The chain couples TRBV10-2 to TRBJ1-1; D is uncertain. The CDR3 consists of 13 residues. In germline, CDR1 is WSHSY, CDR2 SAAADI. Trimming took off 8 bases at V and 1 base at J, with 11 bases between the two ends. CDR3 bases: TGCGCCAGCCGGGGTAGCAAGAACACTGAAGCTTTCTTT. It translates to CASRGSKNTEAFF.